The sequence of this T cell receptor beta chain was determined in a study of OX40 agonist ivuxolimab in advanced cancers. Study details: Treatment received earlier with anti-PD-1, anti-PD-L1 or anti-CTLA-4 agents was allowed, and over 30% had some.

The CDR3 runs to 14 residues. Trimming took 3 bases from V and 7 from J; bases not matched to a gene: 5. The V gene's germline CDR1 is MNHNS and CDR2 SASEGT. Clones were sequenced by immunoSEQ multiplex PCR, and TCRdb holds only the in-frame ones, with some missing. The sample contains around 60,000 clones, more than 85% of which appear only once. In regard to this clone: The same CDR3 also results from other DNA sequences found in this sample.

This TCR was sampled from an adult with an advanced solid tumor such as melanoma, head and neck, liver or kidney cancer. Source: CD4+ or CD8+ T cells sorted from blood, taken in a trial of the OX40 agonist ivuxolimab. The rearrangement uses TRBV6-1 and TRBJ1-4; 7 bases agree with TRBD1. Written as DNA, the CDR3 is TGTGCCAGCAGTGACGGCCAGGGGGGTGAAAAACTGTTTTTT. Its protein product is CASSDGQGGEKLFF.